A single sample gave rise to the 23 T cell receptor beta chains below, sequenced in a study of blood T cell repertoires in COVID-19. Clones were sequenced by immunoSEQ multiplex PCR, and TCRdb holds only the in-frame ones, with some missing. The sample carries under 300,000 clones, over 80% recorded once. Sequenced: peripheral blood. These receptors were collected from a woman aged 55-69 years with active or convalescent COVID-19.

The chain employs TRBV28 and TRBJ1-1, with 9 bases aligning to TRBD1. The CDR3 runs to 14 residues. CDR1 and CDR2 from the germline V gene are MDHEN and SYDVKM. After removal of 2 bases from V and 10 bases from J, the junction contained 8 bases not matched to a gene. The CDR3 protein is CASSLRGTGKLAFF. The CDR3 DNA follows: TGTGCCAGCAGTTTACGGGGGACAGGGAAGTTAGCTTTCTTT.

The rearrangement joins TRBV7-2 to TRBJ1-1; TRBD1 agrees at 8 bases. The ends lost 4 bases at V and 4 bases at J; junction bases unmatched: 2. The V gene's germline CDR1 is SGHTA and CDR2 FQGNSA. The CDR3 contains 13 residues. The CDR3 reads CASSSGQGTEAFF. CDR3 DNA sequence: TGTGCCAGCAGCTCCGGACAGGGCACTGAAGCTTTCTTT. Complete variable domain (other parts from reference TRBV7-2 and TRBJ1-1): GAGVSQSPSNKVTEKGKDVELRCDPISGHTALYWYRQSLGQGLEFLIYFQGNSAPDKSGLPSDRFSAERTGGSVSTLTIQRTQQEDSAVYLCASSSGQGTEAFFGQGTRLTVV.

This clone was observed once. J is TRBJ2-5 and V is TRBV5-4; D is perhaps TRBD2 (6 bases). In germline, CDR1 is SGHNT, CDR2 YYREEE (reference sequence). The CDR3 is 12 residues long. V lost 4 bases to trimming and J lost 5 bases, with 9 bases between them. The CDR3 sequence is CASSPSGETQYF. CDR3 bases: TGTGCCAGCAGCCCAAGCGGGGAGACCCAGTACTTC.

This clone has a handful of counts. This chain connects TRBV20-1 to TRBJ2-1, with 7 bases lining up with TRBD2. CDR1 DFQATT and CDR2 SNEGSKA come from the germline V gene (reference sequence). V was pared by 3 bases and J by 7 bases, with 9 bases of the junction left unmatched. The CDR3 extends over 14 amino acids. CDR3 sequence: CSASGGSPTNEQFF. In DNA, the CDR3 is TGCAGTGCTAGTGGCGGGAGCCCCACAAATGAGCAGTTCTTC.

The V and J genes are TRBV11-3 and TRBJ2-2; tentatively, D is TRBD1 (7 bases). The CDR3 consists of 15 residues. Germline lookup yields CDR1 SGHNT and CDR2 YENEEA. The V end was cut by 3 bases, the J end by 4 bases, with 12 bases between. The CDR3 nucleotides read TGTGCCAGCAGCTTGACCCAGGGGGGCACCGGGGAGCTGTTTTTT. This translates into CASSLTQGGTGELFF.

The J gene is TRBJ2-1, the V gene TRBV11-3; 8 bases are shared with TRBD1. CDR3 length: 16 amino acids. J lost 4 bases, V lost 5 bases, and 10 bases had no gene match. The germline CDR1 and CDR2 sequences are SGHNT and YENEEA. CDR3 in amino acids: CASSEGKTGAYNEQFF. The CDR3 coding sequence is TGTGCCAGCAGCGAAGGCAAGACAGGGGCGTACAATGAGCAGTTCTTC.

For the CDR3, the DNA is TGTGCCAGCAGTGAAGCGGGGGGTGGACAGCCCCAGCATTTT. Protein product: CASSEAGGGQPQHF. This chain joins TRBV6-1 and TRBJ1-5, with D possibly TRBD1 on 5 matching bases. With 0 bases removed from V and 7 bases from J, the gap between germline ends came to 10 bases. The CDR3 length is 14 residues. CDR1 is MNHNS and CDR2 is SASEGT in the germline V gene.

This chain uses TRBV19 with TRBJ2-6, with 12 nucleotides matching TRBD1. CDR3 length: 18 residues. Germline CDR1 and CDR2: LNHDA and SQIVND (reference sequence). Trimming took 1 base from V and 2 from J; bases not matched to a gene: 3. CDR3 residues: CASSIAGTGGAGANVLTF. The CDR3 DNA is TGTGCCAGTAGTATAGCCGGGACAGGGGGCGCTGGGGCCAACGTCCTGACTTTC.

V gene TRBV4-1 combines with J gene TRBJ1-1, with TRBD1 as a possible D gene (5 bases). CDR1 is MGHRA and CDR2 is YSYEKL in the germline V gene. V dropped 4 bases and J dropped 5 bases, with 8 bases sitting between them. The CDR3 is 12 residues long. The CDR3 reads CASSPGGTEAFF. CDR3 bases: TGCGCCAGCAGCCCCGGGGGGACTGAAGCTTTCTTT.

The chain employs TRBV19 and TRBJ2-5; 10 bases fit TRBD1. Trimming took 7 bases from V and 4 from J; bases not matched to a gene: 6. In germline, CDR1 is LNHDA, CDR2 SQIVND (reference sequence). The CDR3 length is 14 residues. In DNA, the CDR3 is TGTGCCAGTACGGACAGGGGGTGGGGAGAGACCCAGTACTTC. It yields the protein CASTDRGWGETQYF.

The CDR3 loop is CASSLPNRGGYTF. The CDR3 DNA follows: TGTGCCAGCAGTTTACCCAACAGGGGTGGCTACACCTTC. The V call is TRBV28, the J call TRBJ1-2, with 7 bases that match TRBD1. The ends lost 2 bases at V and 7 bases at J; junction bases unmatched: 4. Germline lookup yields CDR1 MDHEN and CDR2 SYDVKM. The CDR3 runs to 13 residues.

This chain links TRBV5-1 with TRBJ2-7; TRBD1 aligns across 9 bases. From germline, CDR1 is SGHRS and CDR2 YFSETQ. The CDR3 contains 16 residues. V gave up 2 bases and J gave up 1 base; unmatched junction bases: 7. CDR3 loop: CASSLSPGTGSYEQYF. The CDR3 DNA reads TGCGCCAGCAGCTTATCCCCCGGGACAGGGTCCTACGAGCAGTACTTC.

The V and J genes are TRBV27 and TRBJ2-5, with 10 bases identical to TRBD2. The CDR3 sequence is 15 residues long. The junction had 9 bases not matched to a gene; V was cut back by 6 bases and J by 5 bases. In germline, CDR1 is MNHEY, CDR2 SMNVEV (reference sequence). The CDR3 spells CASRIAGGPVETQYF. The CDR3, as DNA: TGTGCCAGCAGAATAGCGGGGGGCCCCGTGGAGACCCAGTACTTC.

This chain joins TRBV11-3 and TRBJ2-7; maybe TRBD2 (5 bases). The CDR3 is made up of 14 amino acids. Germline V gives CDR1 SGHNT, CDR2 YENEEA. With 4 bases removed from V and 0 bases from J, the gap between germline ends came to 10 bases. CDR3: CASSYSGSSYEQYF. DNA of the CDR3: TGTGCCAGCAGCTATTCGGGGAGCTCCTACGAGCAGTACTTC.

This chain connects TRBV24-1 to TRBJ2-3; TRBD1 agrees at 7 bases. This CDR3 has 17 amino acids. Germline values: CDR1 KGHDR, CDR2 SFDVKD. Trimming removed 0 bases from V and 0 bases from J; junction bases left unmatched: 5. The CDR3 sequence: CATSDLPGQPSTDTQYF. CDR3 in DNA: TGTGCCACCAGTGATTTGCCGGGACAGCCGAGCACAGATACGCAGTATTTT.

This clone appeared a few times. The chain is built from TRBV28 and TRBJ1-1; 9 bases map to TRBD1. The CDR3 length is 17 residues. V shed 10 bases and J 3 bases; nucleotides not matched to a gene: 18. The germline gives CDR1 MDHEN, CDR2 SYDVKM. The CDR3 here is CATRNRGLFSRYTEAFF. CDR3 in DNA: TGTGCCACCAGAAACAGGGGGCTGTTTAGTAGGTACACTGAAGCTTTCTTT.

This chain links TRBV5-1 with TRBJ2-2, with TRBD2 identical over 12 bases. V trimming: 7 bases; J trimming: 4 bases; junction bases outside the gene matches: 5. This CDR3 is 15 amino acids long. CDR1 is SGHRS and CDR2 is YFSETQ in the germline V gene. The CDR3 DNA follows: TGCGCCAGCTCTAGCGGGGGGGCTATCACCGGGGAGCTGTTTTTT. Its translation is CASSSGGAITGELFF. Supplemented by reference TRBV5-1 and TRBJ2-2, the full variable domain reads KAGVTQTPRYLIKTRGQQVTLSCSPISGHRSVSWYQQTPGQGLQFLFEYFSETQRNKGNFPGRFSGRQFSNSRSEMNVSTLELGDSALYLCASSSGGAITGELFFGEGSRLTVL.

This clone showed up just once. The chain combines TRBV5-1 with TRBJ2-1, with unresolved D. The V end was cut by 2 bases, the J end by 8 bases, with 8 bases between. This CDR3 is 12 amino acids long. CDR1 SGHRS and CDR2 YFSETQ come from the germline V gene. CDR3 sequence reads: CASSFSGDEQFF. The CDR3 DNA reads TGCGCCAGCAGCTTCTCAGGTGATGAGCAGTTCTTC.

The V gene is TRBV27, the J gene TRBJ1-4, with D tentatively TRBD1 (5 bases). This CDR3 is built from 14 residues. Germline V gives CDR1 MNHEY, CDR2 SMNVEV (reference sequence). Trimming removed 5 bases from V and 5 bases from J, with 12 bases in between. CDR3 amino acids: CASSLLGGNEKLFF. The CDR3 DNA follows: TGTGCCAGCAGTCTCCTGGGGGGAAATGAAAAACTGTTTTTT.

The V and J genes are TRBV7-3 and TRBJ2-7; D possibly corresponds to TRBD2 (7 bases). The CDR3 sequence is 17 residues long. V was clipped by 5 bases and J by 0 bases, with 20 bases between them. Germline values: CDR1 SGHTA, CDR2 FQGTGA. The CDR3 coding sequence is TGTGCCAGCAGCCCGGGGGAGGGAGGGGGAGGCTCCTACGAGCAGTACTTC. Translation: CASSPGEGGGGSYEQYF.

V is TRBV5-8 and J is TRBJ1-1; D unclear. Germline loops: CDR1 SGHTS, CDR2 YDEGEE. Trimming removed 1 base from V and 9 bases from J, with 7 bases in between. The CDR3 consists of 11 residues. The CDR3, as DNA: TGTGCCAGCAGCTTGACAGACAAAGCTTTCTTT. Translation: CASSLTDKAFF.

The chain has TRBV10-3 and TRBJ1-6, with 10 bases aligning to TRBD1. The V and J ends lost 4 bases and 12 bases, in that order; junction bases with no gene match: 12. The germline V gene has CDR1 ENHRY and CDR2 SYGVKD. The CDR3 is 16 residues long. This CDR3 is CAISGSGTGEDGPLHF. The CDR3 DNA is TGTGCCATCAGTGGATCGGGGACAGGGGAAGACGGACCCCTCCACTTT.

The sample holds a few counts of this clone. This chain connects TRBV2 to TRBJ2-2; 14 nucleotides align to TRBD2. V lost 3 bases to trimming and J lost 7 bases; unmatched junction nucleotides: 4. The CDR3 is 16 amino acids. Germline V gene lookup returns CDR1 SNHLY and CDR2 FYNNEI. For the CDR3, the DNA is TGTGCCAGCAGTGATGGTGGACTAGCGGGAGGCGGGGAGCTGTTTTTT. Translation gives CASSDGGLAGGGELFF.